This TCR beta chain was recorded in a study of CD8 T cells in Susac syndrome. The study's findings and limits: Expansion of Susac CD8+ clones peaked in TEMRA cells and in active patients.

With V trimmed by 3 bases and J by 2 bases, 9 bases remained unmatched. Looked up from germline, CDR1 is SGHDT and CDR2 is YYEEEE. The CDR3 has 16 residues. Random-hexamer reverse transcription was applied to roughly 0.5 to 1 ug RNA. An immunoSEQ multiplex PCR generated amplified TCR beta CDR3 products spanning 54 Vbeta and 13 Jbeta. TCRdb processed the immunoSEQ multiplex PCR reads anew with MiXCR; each CDR3 protein has one entry. The sample has tens of thousands of distinct CDR3 sequences, 93% seen once. As to this clonotype: Its antigen is not identified.

Isolation of CD8+ and CD4+ T cells was performed negatively, whereas enrichment of TEMRA cells was done by FACS. This clonotype originated in a human donor with Susac syndrome. The chain employs TRBV5-6 and TRBJ2-7; 9 bases fit TRBD1. The sequencing input was CD8+ T cells from PBMCs. The CDR3 region has the DNA TGTGCCAGCAGCTCGTTATTCCGGGACAGGGCCTACGAGCAGTACTTC. Residues: CASSSLFRDRAYEQYF.